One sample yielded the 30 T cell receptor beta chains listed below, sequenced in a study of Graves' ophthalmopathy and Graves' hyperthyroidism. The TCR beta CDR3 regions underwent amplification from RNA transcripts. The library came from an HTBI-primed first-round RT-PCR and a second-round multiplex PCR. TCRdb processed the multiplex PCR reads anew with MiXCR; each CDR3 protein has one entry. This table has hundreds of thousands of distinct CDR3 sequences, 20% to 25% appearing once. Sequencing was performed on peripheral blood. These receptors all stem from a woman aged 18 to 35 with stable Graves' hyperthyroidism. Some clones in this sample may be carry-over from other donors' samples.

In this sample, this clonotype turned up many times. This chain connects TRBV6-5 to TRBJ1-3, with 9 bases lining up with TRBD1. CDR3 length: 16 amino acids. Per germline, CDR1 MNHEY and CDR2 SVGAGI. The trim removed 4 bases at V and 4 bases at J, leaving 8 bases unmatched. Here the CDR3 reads CASSWGTGFEGNTIYF. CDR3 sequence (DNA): TGTGCCAGCAGTTGGGGGACAGGGTTTGAAGGAAACACCATATATTTT.

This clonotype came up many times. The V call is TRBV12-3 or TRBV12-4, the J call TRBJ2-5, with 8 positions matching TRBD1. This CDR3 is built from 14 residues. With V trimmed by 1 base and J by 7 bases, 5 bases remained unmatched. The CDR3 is CASSLGTGWGTQYF. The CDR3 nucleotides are TGTGCCAGCAGTTTAGGGACAGGGTGGGGGACCCAGTACTTC.

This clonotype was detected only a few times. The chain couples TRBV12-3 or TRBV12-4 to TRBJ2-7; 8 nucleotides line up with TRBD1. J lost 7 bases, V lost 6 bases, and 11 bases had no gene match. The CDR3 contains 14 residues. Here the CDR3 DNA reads TGTGCCAGCAGCTTGGACAGGGTCGCCGGGGAGCAGTACTTC. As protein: CASSLDRVAGEQYF.

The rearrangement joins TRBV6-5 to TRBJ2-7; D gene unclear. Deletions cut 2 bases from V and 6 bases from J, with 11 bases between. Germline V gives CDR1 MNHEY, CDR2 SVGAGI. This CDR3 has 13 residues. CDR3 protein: CASSYDVSGEQYF. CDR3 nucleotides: TGTGCCAGCAGTTACGACGTTTCGGGCGAGCAGTACTTC.

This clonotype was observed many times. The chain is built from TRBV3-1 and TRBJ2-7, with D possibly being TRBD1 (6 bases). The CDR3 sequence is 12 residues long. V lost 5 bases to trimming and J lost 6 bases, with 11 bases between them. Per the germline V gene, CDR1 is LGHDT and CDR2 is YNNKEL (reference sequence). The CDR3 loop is CASSFNRVEQYF. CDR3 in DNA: TGTGCCAGCAGCTTCAACAGGGTCGAGCAGTACTTC.

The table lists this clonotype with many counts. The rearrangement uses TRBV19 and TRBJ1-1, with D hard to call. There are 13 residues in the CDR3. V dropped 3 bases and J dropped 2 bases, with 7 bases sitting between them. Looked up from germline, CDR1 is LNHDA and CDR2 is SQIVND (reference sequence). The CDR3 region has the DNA TGTGCCAGTAGTATCACTAGCAACACTGAAGCTTTCTTT. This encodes CASSITSNTEAFF.

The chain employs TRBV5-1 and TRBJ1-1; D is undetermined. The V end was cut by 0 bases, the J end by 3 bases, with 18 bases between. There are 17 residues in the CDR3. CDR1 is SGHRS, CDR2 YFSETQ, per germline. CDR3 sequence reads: CASSLETSAQRDTEAFF. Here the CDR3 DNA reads TGCGCCAGCAGCTTGGAAACCTCGGCCCAACGGGACACTGAAGCTTTCTTT.

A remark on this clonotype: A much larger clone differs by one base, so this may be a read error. The CDR3 spells CAWSVKRDKFYELYF. The CDR3 DNA follows: TGTGCCTGGAGTGTGAAGCGGGACAAATTCTACGAGCTGTACTTC. The V call is TRBV30, the J call TRBJ2-7, with a weak D call TRBD2 (7 bases). This CDR3 spans 15 amino acids. Germline CDR1 reads GTSNPN; CDR2 reads SVGIG (reference sequence).

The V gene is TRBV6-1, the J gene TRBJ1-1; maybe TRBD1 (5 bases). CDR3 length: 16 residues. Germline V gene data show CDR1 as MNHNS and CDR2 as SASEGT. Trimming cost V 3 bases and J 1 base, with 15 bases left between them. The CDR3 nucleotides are TGTGCCAGCAGTGACACACCCACAGGTCCGAACACTGAAGCTTTCTTT. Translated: CASSDTPTGPNTEAFF.

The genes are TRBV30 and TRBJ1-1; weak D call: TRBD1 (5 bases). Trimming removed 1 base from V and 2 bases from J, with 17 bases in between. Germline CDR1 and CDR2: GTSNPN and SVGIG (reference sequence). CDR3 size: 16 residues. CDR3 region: CAWSAWGLFNNTEAFF. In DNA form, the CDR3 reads TGTGCCTGGAGTGCCTGGGGACTCTTCAACAACACTGAAGCTTTCTTT.

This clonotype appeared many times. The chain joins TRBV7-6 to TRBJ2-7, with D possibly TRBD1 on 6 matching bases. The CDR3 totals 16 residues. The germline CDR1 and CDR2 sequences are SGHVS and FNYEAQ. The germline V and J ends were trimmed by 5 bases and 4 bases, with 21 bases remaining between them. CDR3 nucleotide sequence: TGTGCCAGCAGCCCCGTCTCTTGGGACACACTATACGAGCAGTACTTC. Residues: CASSPVSWDTLYEQYF.

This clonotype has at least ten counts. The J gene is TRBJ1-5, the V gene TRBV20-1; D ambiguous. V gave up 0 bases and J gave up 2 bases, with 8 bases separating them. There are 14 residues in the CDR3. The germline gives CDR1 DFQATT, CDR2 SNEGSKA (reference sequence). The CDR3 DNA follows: TGCAGTGCTAGAGACAGATCCGGCAATCAGCCCCAGCATTTT. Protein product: CSARDRSGNQPQHF.

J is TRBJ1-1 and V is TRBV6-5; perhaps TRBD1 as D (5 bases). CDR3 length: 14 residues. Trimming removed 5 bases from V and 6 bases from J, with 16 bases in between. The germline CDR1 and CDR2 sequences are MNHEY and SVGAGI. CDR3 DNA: TGTGCCAGCAGTACTGACAGTAGGAGCTCTGAAGCTTTCTTT. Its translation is CASSTDSRSSEAFF.

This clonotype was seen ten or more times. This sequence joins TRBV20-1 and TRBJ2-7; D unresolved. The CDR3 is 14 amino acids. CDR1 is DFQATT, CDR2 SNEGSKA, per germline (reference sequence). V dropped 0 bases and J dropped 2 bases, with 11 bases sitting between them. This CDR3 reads CSARDMDGPYEQYF. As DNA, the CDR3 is TGCAGTGCTAGAGATATGGACGGGCCCTACGAGCAGTACTTC.

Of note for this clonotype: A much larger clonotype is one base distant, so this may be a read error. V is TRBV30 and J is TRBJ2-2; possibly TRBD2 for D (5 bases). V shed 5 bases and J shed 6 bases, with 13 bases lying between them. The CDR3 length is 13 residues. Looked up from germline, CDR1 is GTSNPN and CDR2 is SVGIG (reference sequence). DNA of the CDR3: TGTGCCTGGGGGATGAGGGCCGCCGGGGAGCTGTTTTTT. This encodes CAWGMRAAGELFF.

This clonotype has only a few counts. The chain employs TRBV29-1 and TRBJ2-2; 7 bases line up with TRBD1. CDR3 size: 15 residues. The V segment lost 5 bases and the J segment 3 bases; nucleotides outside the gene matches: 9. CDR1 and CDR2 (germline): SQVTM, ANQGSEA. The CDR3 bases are TGCAGCGTTAGAATAGGGGGCCTGGACACCGGGGAGCTGTTTTTT. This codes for CSVRIGGLDTGELFF.

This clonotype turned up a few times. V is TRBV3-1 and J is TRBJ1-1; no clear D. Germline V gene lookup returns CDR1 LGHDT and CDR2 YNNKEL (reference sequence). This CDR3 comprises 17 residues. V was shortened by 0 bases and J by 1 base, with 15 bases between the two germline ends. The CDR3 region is CASSQDHLVRQNTEAFF. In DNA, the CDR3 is TGTGCCAGCAGCCAAGATCACCTCGTGCGACAGAACACTGAAGCTTTCTTT.

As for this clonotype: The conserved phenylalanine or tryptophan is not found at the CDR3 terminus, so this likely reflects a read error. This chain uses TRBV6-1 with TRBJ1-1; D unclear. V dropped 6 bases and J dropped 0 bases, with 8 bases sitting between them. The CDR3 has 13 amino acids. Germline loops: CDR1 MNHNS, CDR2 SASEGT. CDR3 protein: CASSGLMNTEAFL. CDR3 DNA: TGTGCCAGCAGCGGACTGATGAACACTGAAGCTTTCTTG.

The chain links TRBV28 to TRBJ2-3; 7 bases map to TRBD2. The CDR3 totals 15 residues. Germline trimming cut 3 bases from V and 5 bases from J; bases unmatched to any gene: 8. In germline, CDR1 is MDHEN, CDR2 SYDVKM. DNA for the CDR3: TGTGCCAGCAGTTTCGGGGGGAGGGCCCGAGATACGCAGTATTTT. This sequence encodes CASSFGGRARDTQYF.

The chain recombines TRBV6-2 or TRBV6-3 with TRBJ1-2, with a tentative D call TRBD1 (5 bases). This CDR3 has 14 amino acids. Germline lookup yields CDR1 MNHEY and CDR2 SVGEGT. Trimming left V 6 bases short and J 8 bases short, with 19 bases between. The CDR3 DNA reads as TGTGCCAGCAGCCAACCCGGGGCCTTTCTCGGCTACACCTTC. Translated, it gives CASSQPGAFLGYTF.

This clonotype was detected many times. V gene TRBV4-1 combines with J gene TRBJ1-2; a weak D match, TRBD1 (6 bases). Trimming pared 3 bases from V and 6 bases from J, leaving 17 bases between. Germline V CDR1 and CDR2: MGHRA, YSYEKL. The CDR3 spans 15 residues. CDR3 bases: TGCGCCAGCAGCCAGAGTGGGGGGCGGTGGAATGGCTACACCTTC. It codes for CASSQSGGRWNGYTF.

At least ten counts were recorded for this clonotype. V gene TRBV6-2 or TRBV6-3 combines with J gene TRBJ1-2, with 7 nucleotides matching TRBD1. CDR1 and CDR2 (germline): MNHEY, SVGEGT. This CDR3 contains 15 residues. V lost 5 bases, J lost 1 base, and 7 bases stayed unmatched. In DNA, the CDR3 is TGTGCCAGCAGTACGGGAGGGGGCATTAACTATGGCTACACCTTC. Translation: CASSTGGGINYGYTF.

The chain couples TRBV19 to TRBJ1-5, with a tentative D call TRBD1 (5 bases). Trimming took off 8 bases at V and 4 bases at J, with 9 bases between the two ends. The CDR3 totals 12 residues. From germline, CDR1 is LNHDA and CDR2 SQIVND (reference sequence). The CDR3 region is CASGSGNQPQHF. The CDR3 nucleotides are TGTGCCAGTGGTTCAGGGAATCAGCCCCAGCATTTT.

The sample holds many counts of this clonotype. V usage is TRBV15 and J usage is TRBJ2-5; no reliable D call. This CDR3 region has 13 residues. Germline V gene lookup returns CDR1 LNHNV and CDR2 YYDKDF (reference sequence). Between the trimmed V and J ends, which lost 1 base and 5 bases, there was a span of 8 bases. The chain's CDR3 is CATSRVDTETQYF. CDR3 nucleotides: TGTGCCACCAGCAGAGTCGATACGGAGACCCAGTACTTC.

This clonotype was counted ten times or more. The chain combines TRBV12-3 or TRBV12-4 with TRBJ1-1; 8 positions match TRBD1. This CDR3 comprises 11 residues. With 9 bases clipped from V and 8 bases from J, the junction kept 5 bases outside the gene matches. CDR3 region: CASHWTGEAFF. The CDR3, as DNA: TGTGCCAGTCATTGGACAGGGGAAGCTTTCTTT.

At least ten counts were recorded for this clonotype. The CDR3 region has the DNA TGTGCCAGCAGTATAGGGGACAGGGAGGCCGGGGAGCTGTTTTTT. Residues: CASSIGDREAGELFF. This chain joins TRBV12-3 or TRBV12-4 and TRBJ2-2; 9 bases are shared with TRBD1. This CDR3 is 15 amino acids long. The trim removed 5 bases at V and 6 bases at J, leaving 7 bases unmatched.

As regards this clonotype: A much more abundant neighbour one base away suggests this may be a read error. The CDR3 loop is CAWSGWNTEACF. The DNA of the CDR3 is TGTGCCTGGAGTGGGTGGAACACTGAAGCTTGCTTT. The chain links TRBV30 to TRBJ1-1; D gene unclear. The CDR3 spans 12 residues. The germline CDR1 and CDR2 sequences are GTSNPN and SVGIG (reference sequence).

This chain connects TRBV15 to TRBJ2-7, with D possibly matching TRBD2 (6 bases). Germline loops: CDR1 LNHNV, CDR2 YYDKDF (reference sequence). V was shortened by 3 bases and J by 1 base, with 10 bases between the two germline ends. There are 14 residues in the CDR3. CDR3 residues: CATSSAGLSYEQYF. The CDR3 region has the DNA TGTGCCACCAGCAGCGCGGGGCTTTCCTACGAGCAGTACTTC.

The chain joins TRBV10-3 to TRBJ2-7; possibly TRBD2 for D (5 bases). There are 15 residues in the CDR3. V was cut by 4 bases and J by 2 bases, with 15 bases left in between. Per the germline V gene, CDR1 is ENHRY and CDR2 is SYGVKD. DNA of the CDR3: TGTGCCATCAGTGCCGGGAACCGGTTCCCCTACGAGCAGTACTTC. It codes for CAISAGNRFPYEQYF.

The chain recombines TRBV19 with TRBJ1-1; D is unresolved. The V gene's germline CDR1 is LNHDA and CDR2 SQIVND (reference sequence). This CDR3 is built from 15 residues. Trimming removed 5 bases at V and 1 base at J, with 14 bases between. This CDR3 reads CASSFQGSRNTEAFF. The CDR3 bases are TGTGCCAGTAGTTTCCAAGGAAGCCGGAACACTGAAGCTTTCTTT.